These 18 T cell receptor beta chains originate from one sample sequenced in a study of graft-versus-host responses after intestinal transplantation. Sequenced by immunoSEQ multiplex PCR; TCRdb stores in-frame clones only, minus some. The top ten hold approximately 0.53% of the sample, which has over 40,000 clones, 95% seen once. No antigen is known for these receptors. This specimen was unstimulated CD8+ T cells sorted from spleen or lymph node cells, taken before transplant. The receptors originated from a human donor who was the organ donor for an intestinal transplant.

The chain employs TRBV7-2 and TRBJ1-2; the match to TRBD1 covers 8 bases. The CDR3 runs to 17 residues. With V trimmed by 0 bases and J by 4 bases, 10 bases remained unmatched. Germline V gives CDR1 SGHTA, CDR2 FQGNSA. Here the CDR3 reads CASSLALAGGALYGYTF. CDR3 bases: TGTGCCAGCAGCTTAGCGTTGGCAGGGGGCGCGCTCTATGGCTACACCTTC. Full variable domain (outside the CDR3, taken from reference TRBV7-2 and TRBJ1-2): GAGVSQSPSNKVTEKGKDVELRCDPISGHTALYWYRQSLGQGLEFLIYFQGNSAPDKSGLPSDRFSAERTGGSVSTLTIQRTQQEDSAVYLCASSLALAGGALYGYTFGSGTRLTVV.

This chain connects TRBV9 to TRBJ1-5; D is uncertain. CDR1 SGDLS and CDR2 YYNGEE come from the germline V gene. Deletions cut 2 bases from V and 4 bases from J, with 7 bases between. This CDR3 spans 13 amino acids. The CDR3 DNA reads TGTGCCAGCAGCGTGGACTGGAATCAGCCCCAGCATTTT. It is translated as CASSVDWNQPQHF.

V gene TRBV7-3 combines with J gene TRBJ2-3; tentative D call: TRBD2 (6 bases). Between the trimmed V and J ends, which lost 5 bases and 6 bases, there was a span of 21 bases. CDR1 is SGHTA, CDR2 FQGTGA, per germline. The CDR3 has 16 amino acids. CDR3 region: CASSASRDSIWDTQYF. In DNA form, the CDR3 reads TGTGCCAGCAGCGCCTCCCGGGACTCAATCTGGGATACGCAGTATTTT.

This chain uses TRBV7-9 with TRBJ1-2; TRBD1 might be the D (6 bases). Deletions cut 2 bases from V and 6 bases from J, with 10 bases between. This CDR3 region has 13 residues. Germline CDR1 and CDR2: SEHNR and FQNEAQ (reference sequence). CDR3 region: CASSLPTGNGYTF. The CDR3 DNA reads as TGTGCCAGCAGCTTACCTACAGGGAATGGCTACACCTTC.

This clone was detected only once. This chain connects TRBV5-5 to TRBJ1-1, with D uncertain. The CDR3 is 13 amino acids. V was clipped by 0 bases and J by 0 bases, with 3 bases between them. Looked up from germline, CDR1 is SGHKS and CDR2 is YYEKEE (reference sequence). The CDR3 region is CASSLGVNTEAFF. CDR3 coding DNA: TGTGCCAGCAGCTTGGGGGTGAACACTGAAGCTTTCTTT.

This clone has more than one count but fewer than ten. The V gene is TRBV6-5, the J gene TRBJ2-5, with a possible D match to TRBD1 (6 bases). V gave up 2 bases and J gave up 5 bases, with 12 bases separating them. The CDR3 consists of 14 residues. Germline assignment: CDR1 MNHEY and CDR2 SVGAGI. The CDR3 DNA follows: TGTGCCAGCAGTTACGCGACAGGTGTCGAGACCCAGTACTTC. Translation gives CASSYATGVETQYF.

The J gene is TRBJ2-7, the V gene TRBV9; D is unresolved. V was shortened by 0 bases and J by 5 bases, with 9 bases between the two germline ends. The CDR3 loop spans 13 amino acids. Germline loops: CDR1 SGDLS, CDR2 YYNGEE. CDR3 sequence (DNA): TGTGCCAGCAGCGTAGATACAATGCACGAGCAGTACTTC. It yields the protein CASSVDTMHEQYF.

The rearrangement links TRBV18 to TRBJ2-5; the match to TRBD1 covers 8 bases. The last part of the DNA fits TRBJ2-7 better; the J call may be wrong. CDR3 length: 14 residues. Germline V CDR1 and CDR2: KGHSH, LQKENI. The CDR3 region has the DNA TGTGCCAGCTCACCAGGGACAGGAGGCTACGAGCAGTACTTC. Amino acid sequence: CASSPGTGGYEQYF.

This clone was recorded only once. V is TRBV4-3 and J is TRBJ1-2; 11 bases fit TRBD1. The junction had 7 bases not matched to a gene; V was cut back by 0 bases and J by 7 bases. The CDR3 covers 16 residues. Germline CDR1 reads LGHNA; CDR2 reads YSLEER. CDR3 sequence: CASSQDIGQGAFGYTF. The CDR3 DNA follows: TGCGCCAGCAGCCAAGATATAGGACAGGGGGCATTTGGCTACACCTTC.

The chain has TRBV5-4 and TRBJ2-5, with 9 positions matching TRBD1. The DNA end lines up better with TRBJ2-7; the J call may be wrong. Germline V gene sequence: CDR1 SGHNT, CDR2 YYREEE (reference sequence). This CDR3 has 14 residues. CDR3 sequence: CASSRQGVSYEQYF. Written as DNA, the CDR3 is TGTGCCAGCAGCAGACAGGGGGTCTCCTACGAGCAGTACTTC.

The CDR3 nucleotides read TGTGCCAGCAGCTCTCAGGGGGTGTCTAATGAAAAACTGTTTTTT. Its protein is CASSSQGVSNEKLFF. This chain uses TRBV7-9 with TRBJ1-4; TRBD1 matches 7 bases. V trimming: 4 bases; J trimming: 3 bases; junction bases outside the gene matches: 5. CDR1 and CDR2 (germline): SEHNR, FQNEAQ (reference sequence). The CDR3 sequence is 15 residues long.

The V gene is TRBV10-3, the J gene TRBJ2-2; D is possibly TRBD1 (6 bases). CDR3 length: 20 residues. Trimming shortened V by 4 bases and J by 1 base, and 25 bases separated the two germline ends. Germline lookup yields CDR1 ENHRY and CDR2 SYGVKD. This chain's CDR3 is CAISGGQYNDPKLNTGELFF. Here the CDR3 DNA reads TGTGCCATCAGTGGGGGACAATATAACGACCCGAAATTGAACACCGGGGAGCTGTTTTTT.

This clone showed up just once. This chain uses TRBV2 with TRBJ2-7, with 10 bases fitting TRBD1. In germline, CDR1 is SNHLY, CDR2 FYNNEI. V shed 4 bases, J shed 3 bases, and the junction held 12 bases outside the gene matches. The CDR3 totals 17 residues. This chain's CDR3 is CASSGSVGQGVDYEQYF. The DNA for the CDR3 is TGTGCCAGCAGTGGGTCCGTTGGACAGGGGGTTGACTACGAGCAGTACTTC. The variable domain in full, completed from reference TRBV2 and TRBJ2-7, reads EPEVTQTPSHQVTQMGQEVILRCVPISNHLYFYWYRQILGQKVEFLVSFYNNEISEKSEIFDDQFSVERPDGSNFTLKIRSTKLEDSAMYFCASSGSVGQGVDYEQYFGPGTRLTVT.

The J gene is TRBJ2-3, the V gene TRBV6-6; D uncertain. The ends were cut back, 6 bases at V and 0 bases at J, with 7 bases in the middle. From germline, CDR1 is MNHNY and CDR2 SVGAGI (reference sequence). The CDR3 extends over 13 amino acids. Here the CDR3 DNA reads TGTGCCAGCAGCGAAATAAGCACAGATACGCAGTATTTT. Its protein product is CASSEISTDTQYF.

The V gene is TRBV4-2, the J gene TRBJ2-1; D is perhaps TRBD2 (6 bases). The CDR3 runs 15 residues. V lost 1 base and J lost 2, with 9 bases in between. The germline V gene has CDR1 LGHNA and CDR2 YNFKEQ. CDR3 bases: TGTGCCAGCAGCCAAGCGGGGGAGGCCTACAATGAGCAGTTCTTC. Protein product: CASSQAGEAYNEQFF.

V is TRBV19 and J is TRBJ1-5; D might be TRBD1 (5 bases). Trimming cost V 5 bases and J 4 bases, with 15 bases left between them. CDR3 length: 15 amino acids. The germline V gene encodes CDR1 LNHDA and CDR2 SQIVND (reference sequence). CDR3 sequence (DNA): TGTGCCAGTAGTCCCTGGGGGTTTCTTAATCAGCCCCAGCATTTT. It specifies CASSPWGFLNQPQHF.

The J gene is TRBJ2-5, the V gene TRBV6-5; 9 bases line up with TRBD2. The ends lost 2 bases at V and 4 bases at J; junction bases unmatched: 8. This CDR3 spans 16 amino acids. Germline V gene data show CDR1 as MNHEY and CDR2 as SVGAGI. In nucleotides, the CDR3 is TGTGCCAGCAGTTACCAGGCGGGGGGGCTCGGAGAGACCCAGTACTTC. Translating gives CASSYQAGGLGETQYF.

The chain employs TRBV5-1 and TRBJ2-7; 7 nucleotides align to TRBD2. The CDR3 runs to 14 residues. Germline CDR1 is SGHRS and CDR2 is YFSETQ. V lost 4 bases and J lost 1; bases outside the gene matches: 5. The CDR3 reads CASSIMGGSYEQYF. CDR3 sequence (DNA): TGCGCCAGCAGCATCATGGGGGGGTCCTACGAGCAGTACTTC.